The next 31 T cell receptor beta chains were all read from a single sample in a study of blood T cell repertoires in COVID-19. Sequencing was performed with immunoSEQ multiplex PCR; in TCRdb, only in-frame clones are kept and a portion is missing. The sample carries 350,000 to 400,000 clones, around 90% recorded once. The sample taken for sequencing was peripheral blood. These receptors all stem from a woman aged 30 to 39 with COVID-19, enrolled during active disease.

The V and J genes are TRBV12-3 or TRBV12-4 and TRBJ2-7; a possible D gene is TRBD2 (5 bases). There are 13 residues in the CDR3. Trimming pared 3 bases from V and 6 bases from J, leaving 12 bases between. CDR3 sequence reads: CASSLGDRGEQYV. CDR3 bases: TGTGCCAGCAGTTTGGGCGATCGGGGCGAGCAGTACGTC.

The CDR3 sequence: CASSLPGGGYTF. CDR3 DNA: TGTGCCAGCAGTTTACCAGGGGGTGGCTACACCTTC. V usage is TRBV27 and J usage is TRBJ1-2; 7 bases agree with TRBD1. The CDR3 has 12 amino acids. V lost 2 bases and J lost 7; bases outside the gene matches: 1. Germline-derived CDR1 and CDR2 are MNHEY and SMNVEV (reference sequence).

The V gene is TRBV6-5, the J gene TRBJ2-7, with a tentative D call TRBD1 (5 bases). The CDR3 is made up of 12 amino acids. In germline, CDR1 is MNHEY, CDR2 SVGAGI. Trimming pared 4 bases from V and 4 bases from J, leaving 8 bases between. For the CDR3, the DNA is TGTGCCAGCAGTTCCACAGGTTACGAGCAGTACTTC. It yields the protein CASSSTGYEQYF.

This chain links TRBV18 with TRBJ2-1; the match to TRBD2 covers 8 bases. The trim removed 0 bases at V and 9 bases at J, leaving 7 bases unmatched. The CDR3 extends over 15 amino acids. Per the germline V gene, CDR1 is KGHSH and CDR2 is LQKENI. The DNA for the CDR3 is TGTGCCAGCTCACCACCCCAGCGGGAGATCATTGAGCAGTTCTTC. Its translation is CASSPPQREIIEQFF.

This sequence joins TRBV5-5 and TRBJ2-3; no firm D call. Per germline, CDR1 SGHKS and CDR2 YYEKEE (reference sequence). The CDR3 has 13 residues. Trimming shortened V by 1 base and J by 2 bases, and 5 bases separated the two germline ends. The CDR3 DNA is TGTGCCAGCAGCTTGTGGCCCACAGATACGCAGTATTTT. Encoded protein: CASSLWPTDTQYF. The whole variable domain, filled in from reference TRBV5-5 and TRBJ2-3, reads DAGVTQSPTHLIKTRGQQVTLRCSPISGHKSVSWYQQVLGQGPQFIFQYYEKEERGRGNFPDRFSARQFPNYSSELNVNALLLGDSALYLCASSLWPTDTQYFGPGTRLTVL.

This rearrangement joins TRBV11-2 to TRBJ2-1, with D tentatively TRBD2 (5 bases). Germline-derived CDR1 and CDR2 are SGHAT and FQNNGV. Deletions cut 1 base from V and 6 bases from J, with 13 bases between. This CDR3 spans 15 amino acids. Written as DNA, the CDR3 is TGTGCCAGCAGCTTAGGGGCGGGCGCAGGCAATGAGCAGTTCTTC. It yields the protein CASSLGAGAGNEQFF.

A note on this clone: Other DNA sequences of this sample code for an identical CDR3. The rearrangement uses TRBV7-9 and TRBJ2-7; 7 bases are a match to TRBD1. Germline assignment: CDR1 SEHNR and CDR2 FQNEAQ (reference sequence). The junction had 3 bases not matched to a gene; V was cut back by 4 bases and J by 0 bases. The CDR3 sequence is 14 residues long. Here the CDR3 reads CASSSGQSSYEQYF. The CDR3 DNA is TGTGCCAGCAGCTCGGGACAGAGCTCCTACGAGCAGTACTTC.

The chain combines TRBV4-1 with TRBJ2-7, with D hard to call. The CDR3 is made up of 15 amino acids. Trimming took off 0 bases at V and 2 bases at J, with 11 bases between the two ends. Germline V gives CDR1 MGHRA, CDR2 YSYEKL. CDR3 DNA sequence: TGCGCCAGCAGCCAAGAATTTGCGGTAACCTACGAGCAGTACTTC. It specifies CASSQEFAVTYEQYF.

The genes are TRBV27 and TRBJ1-6; a possible D gene is TRBD1 (6 bases). The CDR3 loop spans 14 amino acids. V was trimmed by 6 bases and J by 7 bases, leaving 13 bases between them. CDR1 is MNHEY, CDR2 SMNVEV, per germline (reference sequence). The CDR3 DNA reads as TGTGCCAGCAGAGCGGACAGCTTAAATTCACCCCTCCACTTT. Translating it yields CASRADSLNSPLHF.

The chain is built from TRBV19 and TRBJ1-2; 9 nucleotides agree with TRBD1. Germline CDR1 is LNHDA and CDR2 is SQIVND (reference sequence). The CDR3 runs to 15 residues. Trimming took 4 bases from V and 8 from J; bases not matched to a gene: 11. The CDR3 DNA follows: TGTGCCAGTAGTAAACCAGGGACAGGGAGATCGGGCTACACCTTC. Protein: CASSKPGTGRSGYTF.

The V and J genes are TRBV14 and TRBJ2-3; TRBD2 aligns across 10 bases. V shed 4 bases and J 6 bases; nucleotides not matched to a gene: 16. The CDR3 contains 18 residues. The germline CDR1 and CDR2 sequences are SGHDN and FVKESK. The CDR3 is CASSPSPGLATLRDTQYF. The CDR3 DNA is TGTGCCAGCAGCCCGTCACCGGGACTAGCGACCTTGAGGGATACGCAGTATTTT.

The DNA for the CDR3 is TGTGCCAGCAGCCGACGGACAGCCTCCAGGAGGGAGCAGTACTTC. This translates into CASSRRTASRREQYF. The rearrangement uses TRBV14 and TRBJ2-7, with D tentatively TRBD1 (6 bases). CDR1 is SGHDN and CDR2 is FVKESK in the germline V gene. The CDR3 runs to 15 residues. The V gene lost 4 bases and the J gene lost 7 bases, with 20 bases spanning the gap.

This chain uses TRBV24-1 with TRBJ2-2, with 12 bases aligning to TRBD1. Germline values: CDR1 KGHDR, CDR2 SFDVKD. V trimming: 4 bases; J trimming: 7 bases; junction bases outside the gene matches: 9. The CDR3 length is 17 residues. The CDR3 loop is CATSDRRDRGRNGELFF. In DNA, the CDR3 is TGTGCCACCAGTGACCGCCGGGACAGGGGGCGTAACGGGGAGCTGTTTTTT.

This chain joins TRBV7-2 and TRBJ2-3; 7 positions agree with TRBD2. Trimming removed 0 bases from V and 0 bases from J; junction bases left unmatched: 3. CDR3 size: 16 residues. CDR1 SGHTA and CDR2 FQGNSA come from the germline V gene. In DNA form, the CDR3 reads TGTGCCAGCAGCTTAGCGGGAGGGCCCAGCACAGATACGCAGTATTTT. Its protein is CASSLAGGPSTDTQYF.

This clone has just one count. The chain couples TRBV11-2 to TRBJ2-5, with D possibly being TRBD2 (5 bases). In germline, CDR1 is SGHAT, CDR2 FQNNGV. This CDR3 spans 15 amino acids. V lost 0 bases to trimming and J lost 7 bases, with 15 bases between them. The CDR3 DNA reads as TGTGCCAGCAGCTTAGATCAGACTGGTGGAGGGACCCAGTACTTC. It codes for CASSLDQTGGGTQYF. The variable domain in full, completed from reference TRBV11-2 and TRBJ2-5, reads EAGVAQSPRYKIIEKRQSVAFWCNPISGHATLYWYQQILGQGPKLLIQFQNNGVVDDSQLPKDRFSAERLKGVDSTLKIQPAKLEDSAVYLCASSLDQTGGGTQYFGPGTRLLVL.

The chain recombines TRBV7-4 with TRBJ1-2; tentative D call: TRBD1 (5 bases). V was shortened by 5 bases and J by 4 bases, with 23 bases between the two germline ends. The CDR3 is made up of 17 amino acids. Germline V CDR1 and CDR2: SGHVT, SQSDAQ. The CDR3 nucleotides are TGTGCCAGCAGCCCCCCCCAGAGCGGGATGGACACCTATGGCTACACCTTC. It codes for CASSPPQSGMDTYGYTF.

The CDR3 is CASRPDRGAGTEAFF. In DNA, the CDR3 is TGTGCCAGCAGGCCAGATCGCGGAGCGGGCACTGAAGCTTTCTTT. The V gene is TRBV6-5, the J gene TRBJ1-1; D not certain. The V and J ends lost 6 bases and 4 bases respectively, with 18 bases between them. This CDR3 has 15 residues. Germline CDR1 MNHEY, CDR2 SVGAGI.

The rearrangement links TRBV10-3 to TRBJ2-1; 8 nucleotides line up with TRBD2. V lost 10 bases to trimming and J lost 8 bases; unmatched junction nucleotides: 7. The CDR3 covers 12 residues. Per the germline V gene, CDR1 is ENHRY and CDR2 is SYGVKD. The CDR3 protein is CATAGASDEQFF. As DNA, the CDR3 is TGTGCCACAGCGGGAGCTTCCGATGAGCAGTTCTTC.

This chain connects TRBV9 to TRBJ2-4; a weak D match, TRBD2 (6 bases). CDR1 SGDLS and CDR2 YYNGEE come from the germline V gene. V was pared by 0 bases and J by 6 bases, with 16 bases between. The CDR3 totals 16 residues. Here the CDR3 reads CASSVDGGRQGNIQYF. The CDR3 DNA follows: TGTGCCAGCAGCGTAGACGGGGGAAGGCAGGGAAACATTCAGTACTTC.

The genes are TRBV7-2 and TRBJ1-2; a weak D match, TRBD1 (6 bases). CDR3 length: 17 residues. The germline CDR1 and CDR2 sequences are SGHTA and FQGNSA. V was shortened by 1 base and J by 8 bases, with 23 bases between the two germline ends. CDR3 sequence reads: CASSLVSGTTLSIGYTF. CDR3 DNA: TGTGCCAGCAGCTTAGTGAGCGGGACAACCCTAAGTATCGGCTACACCTTC.

The chain links TRBV7-9 to TRBJ1-2; tentative D call: TRBD1 (6 bases). Per the germline V gene, CDR1 is SEHNR and CDR2 is FQNEAQ (reference sequence). V dropped 5 bases and J dropped 1 base, with 14 bases sitting between them. This CDR3 is 15 amino acids long. The CDR3 DNA reads as TGTGCCAGCAGCCCGAGACAGGTCATTAACTATGGCTACACCTTC. It is translated as CASSPRQVINYGYTF.

This chain uses TRBV19 with TRBJ1-1, with TRBD1 matching over 9 bases. Germline CDR1 LNHDA, CDR2 SQIVND (reference sequence). This CDR3 has 15 residues. J lost 4 bases, V lost 5 bases, and 8 bases had no gene match. The CDR3 bases are TGTGCCAGTAGTCCCCTCGACAGGGGGAGCACTGAAGCTTTCTTT. Translated: CASSPLDRGSTEAFF.

The chain is built from TRBV4-3 and TRBJ2-5; TRBD2 matches at 9 bases. The trim removed 1 base at V and 5 bases at J, leaving 11 bases unmatched. The germline V gene has CDR1 LGHNA and CDR2 YSLEER. CDR3 length: 17 amino acids. CDR3 in DNA: TGCGCCAGCAGCCAAGCGTGGTCTAGCGGGACTATTGAGACCCAGTACTTC. Its protein is CASSQAWSSGTIETQYF.

This clone was picked up one time. The chain has TRBV6-5 and TRBJ1-2; TRBD1 is a possible D gene (5 bases). This CDR3 has 15 amino acids. Trimming shortened V by 5 bases and J by 0 bases, and 13 bases separated the two germline ends. The germline CDR1 and CDR2 sequences are MNHEY and SVGAGI. CDR3 loop: CASSLRPTANYGYTF. CDR3 sequence (DNA): TGTGCCAGCAGTCTCAGACCGACAGCTAACTATGGCTACACCTTC.

The V call is TRBV6-5, the J call TRBJ2-5, with D uncertain. The CDR3 has 14 amino acids. The germline V gene has CDR1 MNHEY and CDR2 SVGAGI. The V end lost 7 bases, the J end lost 4 bases, and 16 bases lay between the germline ends. The CDR3 here is CASKTLFSRETQYF. DNA for the CDR3: TGTGCCAGCAAAACCCTATTTTCTCGAGAGACCCAGTACTTC.

V usage is TRBV18 and J usage is TRBJ2-3, with 7 nucleotides matching TRBD1. Germline trimming cut 0 bases from V and 0 bases from J; bases unmatched to any gene: 3. The CDR3 runs 16 residues. CDR1 and CDR2 (germline): KGHSH, LQKENI. CDR3 bases: TGTGCCAGCTCACCACCGGTGGGACAGAGCACAGATACGCAGTATTTT. Residues: CASSPPVGQSTDTQYF.

The rearrangement links TRBV11-2 to TRBJ2-3, with D tentatively TRBD2 (5 bases). CDR1 SGHAT and CDR2 FQNNGV come from the germline V gene. CDR3 size: 16 residues. The V end was cut by 6 bases, the J end by 4 bases, with 20 bases between. This chain's CDR3 is CASSLLGRYGADTQYF. CDR3 coding DNA: TGTGCCAGCAGTTTATTGGGCAGGTACGGGGCAGATACGCAGTATTTT.

This clone was found once. The J gene is TRBJ1-5, the V gene TRBV19; D remains unclear. Germline V gene data show CDR1 as LNHDA and CDR2 as SQIVND (reference sequence). The V end lost 9 bases, the J end lost 3 bases, and 15 bases lay between the germline ends. This CDR3 is 14 amino acids long. The CDR3: CASSSLPNNQPQHF. The CDR3 nucleotides read TGTGCCAGCTCTAGTTTGCCCAACAATCAGCCCCAGCATTTT.

The chain couples TRBV19 to TRBJ2-3; maybe TRBD1 (5 bases). CDR3 length: 14 amino acids. Between the trimmed V and J ends, which lost 1 base and 5 bases, there was a span of 10 bases. Germline assignment: CDR1 LNHDA and CDR2 SQIVND (reference sequence). DNA of the CDR3: TGTGCCAGTAGTATAGCAAGGGGTGGAGATACGCAGTATTTT. Its translation: CASSIARGGDTQYF.

This clone has just a few counts. The V gene is TRBV6-5, the J gene TRBJ1-5; possibly TRBD1 for D (6 bases). CDR3 length: 15 residues. V lost 9 bases and J lost 1, with 16 bases in between. CDR1 and CDR2 from the germline V gene are MNHEY and SVGAGI. This CDR3 reads CASGRRQGSNQPQHF. The CDR3 nucleotides are TGTGCCAGTGGGCGGCGGCAGGGGAGCAATCAGCCCCAGCATTTT.

V usage is TRBV27 and J usage is TRBJ1-1; D ambiguous. The germline V gene has CDR1 MNHEY and CDR2 SMNVEV (reference sequence). CDR3 length: 14 residues. Trimming took off 6 bases at V and 4 bases at J, with 15 bases between the two ends. The CDR3 is CASSPSWAGTEAFF. The CDR3 nucleotides read TGTGCCAGCAGCCCTTCGTGGGCGGGCACTGAAGCTTTCTTT.